Listed here are 29 T cell receptor beta chains from one sample, sequenced in a study of blood T cells in healthy people across ages. Alongside a J-beta primer mix, a sample-barcoded 5' primer served in a second PCR lasting 7 to 11 cycles. TCRdb ran MiXCR on the 5' RACE reads and lists one entry per CDR3 protein. The table includes 1.5 million to 2 million distinct CDR3 sequences, around 42% detected once. Sequenced material: blood. These receptors were obtained from a human donor in good health.

This chain connects TRBV27 to TRBJ1-1; perhaps TRBD1 as D (5 bases). V shed 10 bases and J shed 1 base, with 25 bases lying between them. Germline V CDR1 and CDR2: MNHEY, SMNVEV (reference sequence). This CDR3 has 17 residues. The CDR3 region is CANGFVDPGFGNTEAFF. Here the CDR3 DNA reads TGTGCCAACGGTTTCGTTGACCCAGGGTTCGGGAACACTGAAGCTTTCTTT.

V and J are TRBV5-1 and TRBJ1-2; no definite D call. With 0 bases removed from V and 3 bases from J, the gap between germline ends came to 9 bases. CDR3 length: 14 residues. Looked up from germline, CDR1 is SGHRS and CDR2 is YFSETQ. This chain's CDR3 is CASSLESVDYGYTF. CDR3 sequence (DNA): TGCGCCAGCAGCTTGGAATCGGTAGACTATGGCTACACCTTC.

J is TRBJ1-1 and V is TRBV20-1; 8 positions match TRBD1. Trimming took 4 bases from V and 1 from J; bases not matched to a gene: 5. The germline gives CDR1 DFQATT, CDR2 SNEGSKA (reference sequence). The CDR3 runs to 14 residues. In DNA, the CDR3 is TGCAGTGCTATAGACAGGGGACCGAACACTGAAGCTTTCTTT. It codes for CSAIDRGPNTEAFF.

The J gene is TRBJ2-5, the V gene TRBV7-2, with D perhaps matching TRBD1 (6 bases). Germline V CDR1 and CDR2: SGHTA, FQGNSA. V lost 4 bases, J lost 5 bases, and 14 bases lay in between. This CDR3 has 14 residues. The CDR3 region has the DNA TGTGCCAGCAGCTGCGCCGGGACAAGGGAGACCCAGTACTTC. Translating gives CASSCAGTRETQYF.

This clonotype was counted a few times. This chain uses TRBV7-2 with TRBJ2-7, with a tentative D call TRBD1 (6 bases). From germline, CDR1 is SGHTA and CDR2 FQGNSA. The CDR3 sequence is 16 residues long. V was trimmed by 5 bases and J by 1 base, leaving 18 bases between them. Here the CDR3 reads CASSPGRQGNSYEQYF. CDR3 DNA: TGTGCCAGCAGCCCCGGGCGGCAGGGGAATTCCTACGAGCAGTACTTC.

This clonotype has more than one count but fewer than ten. This chain joins TRBV7-2 and TRBJ2-5; 10 bases are shared with TRBD2. With 0 bases clipped from V and 6 bases from J, the junction kept 1 base outside the gene matches. The CDR3 is 14 residues long. Germline CDR1 is SGHTA and CDR2 is FQGNSA. CDR3 DNA sequence: TGTGCCAGCAGCTTAGCTAGCGGGGGGCAGACCCAGTACTTC. Protein product: CASSLASGGQTQYF.

This chain's CDR3 is CASSFISWGSVDYNEQFF. The CDR3 DNA follows: TGTGCCAGCAGCTTTATTTCATGGGGGAGTGTTGACTACAATGAGCAGTTCTTC. The chain is built from TRBV7-9 and TRBJ2-1, with D perhaps given as TRBD1 or TRBD2 (5 bases each). The CDR3 runs 18 residues. Looked up from germline, CDR1 is SEHNR and CDR2 is FQNEAQ (reference sequence). V lost 3 bases to trimming and J lost 3 bases, with 21 bases between them.

The table lists this clonotype with a few counts. The junction departs from the called germline gene at one end, perhaps through a read error. V usage is TRBV29-1 and J usage is TRBJ1-1; possibly TRBD1 for D (6 bases). CDR1 SQVTM and CDR2 ANQGSEA come from the germline V gene. The CDR3 is 12 residues long. The CDR3 region has the DNA TGCAGCGTTGAGTGGGGGGGCACTAAAGCTTTCTTT. This gives the protein CSVEWGGTKAFF.

Points on this clonotype: The junction differs from germline at one of its ends, possibly a read error. V and J are TRBV12-3 or TRBV12-4 and TRBJ1-1, with D hard to call. This CDR3 region has 12 residues. CDR3 nucleotides: TGTGCCAACAGTTTATTTAGCTTGACGGCTTTCTTT. It specifies CANSLFSLTAFF.

The CDR3 nucleotides read TGCAGTGCTAGTGACCTGGACAGGGGGAGCAATCAGCCCCAGCATTTT. Protein sequence: CSASDLDRGSNQPQHF. This chain uses TRBV20-1 with TRBJ1-5; TRBD1 matches at 10 bases. The CDR3 is 16 amino acids. J was trimmed by 1 base and V by 3 bases; bases with no gene match: 6. Germline values: CDR1 DFQATT, CDR2 SNEGSKA (reference sequence).

This clonotype was found a few times. The chain uses TRBV5-1 and TRBJ1-2; 7 bases align to TRBD1. Unmatched junction bases numbered 7, after V lost 0 bases and J lost 5 bases. The CDR3 loop spans 15 amino acids. Germline V gene sequence: CDR1 SGHRS, CDR2 YFSETQ. The CDR3 DNA sequence: TGCGCCAGCAGCTTGGGGACAGGACGGCTGTATGGCTACACCTTC. This gives the protein CASSLGTGRLYGYTF.

This clonotype was seen more than once but under ten times. The chain employs TRBV3-1 and TRBJ2-1, with 12 positions matching TRBD1. CDR3 length equals 17 residues. Looked up from germline, CDR1 is LGHDT and CDR2 is YNNKEL (reference sequence). Trimming at V came to 7 bases and at J to 5 bases, leaving 12 bases not matched to a gene. The CDR3, as DNA: TGTGCCAGCACCTTAGCTTTTGGGACAGGGGGCAACAATGAGCAGTTCTTC. Translation: CASTLAFGTGGNNEQFF.

Worth noting for this clonotype: A junction boundary mismatches the germline segment, possibly from a read error. The rearrangement joins TRBV7-9 to TRBJ1-4, with D possibly being TRBD1 (5 bases). The CDR3 contains 14 residues. The germline V gene encodes CDR1 SEHNR and CDR2 FQNEAQ (reference sequence). CDR3 sequence reads: CASSLLGESEKRFF. As DNA, the CDR3 is TGTGCCAGCAGCTTATTAGGGGAGAGTGAAAAACGGTTTTTT.

This chain connects TRBV4-1 to TRBJ1-4, with 9 bases that match TRBD1. Germline loops: CDR1 MGHRA, CDR2 YSYEKL. The V segment lost 6 bases and the J segment 0 bases; nucleotides outside the gene matches: 8. The CDR3 is 17 amino acids. CDR3 nucleotides: TGCGCCAGCAGTCCCGGGACAGGGAAATCAACTAATGAAAAACTGTTTTTT. It yields the protein CASSPGTGKSTNEKLFF.

CDR3 bases: TGTGCCAGCAGCCGCGAGGGACTAGCGGGGGGGCTCCCCTACAATGAGCAGTTCTTC. Its protein product is CASSREGLAGGLPYNEQFF. This chain connects TRBV4-2 to TRBJ2-1; the match to TRBD2 covers 16 bases. The CDR3 is 19 residues long. After removal of 4 bases from V and 2 bases from J, the junction contained 8 bases not matched to a gene. Germline values: CDR1 LGHNA, CDR2 YNFKEQ.

The rearrangement links TRBV20-1 to TRBJ2-2, with D possibly TRBD1 on 6 matching bases. Trimming removed 0 bases from V and 4 bases from J, with 15 bases in between. Germline CDR1 is DFQATT and CDR2 is SNEGSKA (reference sequence). This CDR3 contains 16 residues. Written as DNA, the CDR3 is TGCAGTGCTAGAGATCGGGCAGGGGCGGGCACCGGGGAGCTGTTTTTT. This codes for CSARDRAGAGTGELFF.

The rearrangement uses TRBV20-1 and TRBJ1-5; perhaps TRBD1 as D (5 bases). The CDR3 is made up of 16 amino acids. The V end was cut by 6 bases, the J end by 0 bases, with 18 bases between. Germline loops: CDR1 DFQATT, CDR2 SNEGSKA (reference sequence). The CDR3 DNA sequence: TGCAGTGCCCCGGAAAGGGGCGGGTATAGCAATCAGCCCCAGCATTTT. Translation gives CSAPERGGYSNQPQHF.

This clonotype appeared a few times. The chain recombines TRBV7-8 with TRBJ2-4; D possibly uses TRBD1 or TRBD2 (5 bases each). The assigned J gene may be wrong: the sequence end matches TRBJ2-7 better. This CDR3 has 15 residues. Germline CDR1 and CDR2: SGHVS and FQNEAQ. The CDR3 spells CASSYQRDPPYEQYF. CDR3 bases: TGTGCCAGCAGCTACCAGAGGGACCCCCCCTACGAGCAGTACTTC.

This clonotype has just a few counts. J is TRBJ2-3 and V is TRBV20-1; possible D gene TRBD2, 5 bases. The CDR3 runs to 15 residues. The ends were cut back, 3 bases at V and 3 bases at J, with 16 bases in the middle. The germline CDR1 and CDR2 sequences are DFQATT and SNEGSKA (reference sequence). As DNA, the CDR3 is TGCAGTGCTAGGATTGTCGGGAAATTAACAGATACGCAGTATTTT. Residues: CSARIVGKLTDTQYF.

This sequence joins TRBV5-1 and TRBJ2-2; 7 positions agree with TRBD2. The J segment lost 6 bases and the V segment lost 4 bases, leaving 9 bases of the junction unmatched. Per germline, CDR1 SGHRS and CDR2 YFSETQ. CDR3 length: 15 amino acids. The CDR3 bases are TGCGCCAGCAGCCGGGGACTAACGGGATCCGGGGAGCTGTTTTTT. Translation gives CASSRGLTGSGELFF.

The chain has TRBV9 and TRBJ1-2, with TRBD1 as a possible D gene (6 bases). The CDR3 sequence is 15 residues long. V was clipped by 3 bases and J by 4 bases, with 16 bases between them. Germline loops: CDR1 SGDLS, CDR2 YYNGEE. The CDR3 here is CASSGSTGSSYGYTF. CDR3 bases: TGTGCCAGCAGCGGGTCGACAGGCTCCTCCTATGGCTACACCTTC.

This clonotype has only a few counts. The V gene is TRBV2, the J gene TRBJ2-7, with 9 positions matching TRBD1. CDR1 is SNHLY, CDR2 FYNNEI, per germline. V shed 3 bases and J 1 base; nucleotides not matched to a gene: 4. This CDR3 is built from 15 residues. The CDR3 DNA sequence: TGTGCCAGCAGTGACGGGACAGGGAGATCCTACGAGCAGTACTTC. Translation: CASSDGTGRSYEQYF.

The chain combines TRBV6-2 or TRBV6-3 with TRBJ1-1; 7 bases align to TRBD1. The CDR3 contains 15 residues. V shed 4 bases and J 1 base; nucleotides not matched to a gene: 6. The germline V gene has CDR1 MNHEY and CDR2 SVGEGT. CDR3 nucleotides: TGTGCCAGCAGTTTCTCAAGGACAGGGAACACTGAAGCTTTCTTT. Translation gives CASSFSRTGNTEAFF.

This chain links TRBV3-1 with TRBJ1-1, with D perhaps TRBD1 (5 bases). The CDR3 has 16 residues. CDR1 is LGHDT and CDR2 is YNNKEL in the germline V gene (reference sequence). Trimming left V 0 bases short and J 3 bases short, with 14 bases between. CDR3 DNA sequence: TGTGCCAGCAGCCAAGATCCATCCCGGGGACACACTGAAGCTTTCTTT. It encodes CASSQDPSRGHTEAFF.

V is TRBV3-1 and J is TRBJ2-3; unclear D gene. CDR1 and CDR2 (germline): LGHDT, YNNKEL (reference sequence). V was clipped by 1 base and J by 6 bases, with 5 bases between them. The CDR3 spans 12 residues. CDR3 amino acids: CASSQGLDTQYF. Here the CDR3 DNA reads TGTGCCAGCAGCCAAGGGCTGGATACGCAGTATTTT.

This chain links TRBV7-2 with TRBJ2-3, with D possibly TRBD1 on 5 matching bases. V was clipped by 5 bases and J by 0 bases, with 15 bases between them. Germline V gives CDR1 SGHTA, CDR2 FQGNSA. The CDR3 has 16 amino acids. This CDR3 reads CASSPQGATSTDTQYF. In nucleotides, the CDR3 is TGTGCCAGCAGCCCTCAGGGTGCGACTAGCACAGATACGCAGTATTTT.

V usage is TRBV6-2 or TRBV6-3 and J usage is TRBJ2-1, with 11 bases lining up with TRBD2. The J segment lost 3 bases and the V segment lost 2 bases, leaving 6 bases of the junction unmatched. Germline lookup yields CDR1 MNHEY and CDR2 SVGEGT. CDR3 length equals 17 residues. The DNA of the CDR3 is TGTGCCAGCAGTTACCGTACTAGCGGGGGTATCTACAATGAGCAGTTCTTC. It is translated as CASSYRTSGGIYNEQFF.

This chain links TRBV5-1 with TRBJ2-7; 11 bases agree with TRBD2. This CDR3 spans 16 amino acids. Germline assignment: CDR1 SGHRS and CDR2 YFSETQ. Losses at the gene ends were 3 bases for V and 5 bases for J; bases not matched to a gene: 10. CDR3 sequence: CASSSRLAGNNDEQYF. The CDR3 DNA follows: TGCGCCAGCAGCTCCCGACTAGCGGGGAATAATGACGAGCAGTACTTC.

V and J are TRBV6-2 or TRBV6-3 and TRBJ2-7; D is perhaps TRBD2 (6 bases). Germline CDR1 reads MNHEY; CDR2 reads SVGEGT. Trimming removed 6 bases from V and 4 bases from J, with 22 bases in between. The CDR3 extends over 16 amino acids. CDR3 coding DNA: TGTGCCAGCAGAAATAAGGGAGGCACTAGATCGTACGAGCAGTACTTC. Translating it yields CASRNKGGTRSYEQYF.